Below, 3 T cell receptor beta chains from the same sample are listed, as sequenced in a study of T cells in Graves' hyperthyroidism and ophthalmopathy. TCR beta CDR3 regions were amplified from RNA transcripts. During a first-round RT-PCR of the TCR CDR3, the HTBI primer set was used. From the multiplex PCR reads, TCRdb called clonotypes with MiXCR, one entry per CDR3 protein. Of 30,000 to 45,000 distinct CDR3 sequences listed, around 56% are singletons. The specimen was blood. The receptor source for this set is a man in his forties or fifties with Graves' ophthalmopathy.

Many counts were recorded for this clonotype. The chain uses TRBV20-1 and TRBJ2-4; TRBD2 agrees at 11 bases. V gave up 6 bases and J gave up 0 bases; unmatched junction bases: 10. CDR3 length: 17 residues. Germline loops: CDR1 DFQATT, CDR2 SNEGSKA (reference sequence). The CDR3 sequence: CSAKAPSGGIAKNIQYF. The CDR3 DNA follows: TGCAGTGCCAAAGCACCTAGCGGGGGGATAGCCAAAAACATTCAGTACTTC.

The rearrangement joins TRBV2 to TRBJ2-2, with 8 bases that match TRBD1. The CDR3 is 13 residues long. Germline V gene lookup returns CDR1 SNHLY and CDR2 FYNNEI. The V and J ends lost 11 bases and 4 bases, in that order; junction bases with no gene match: 6. DNA for the CDR3: TGTGCCTCCCGGACAGGGACCACCGGGGAGCTGTTTTTT. Translation: CASRTGTTGELFF.

This clonotype was counted a single time. At one end the junction does not follow the germline gene, possibly because of a read error. V gene TRBV20-1 combines with J gene TRBJ2-1, with TRBD2 matching 16 bases. The CDR3 has 16 amino acids. From germline, CDR1 is DFQATT and CDR2 SNEGSKA (reference sequence). CDR3 region: CSAIVPIGTSGREQSF. In DNA, the CDR3 is TGTAGTGCTATAGTTCCAATTGGGACTAGCGGGAGGGAGCAGTCCTTC.